This TCR beta chain was identified in a study of blood T cell repertoires in COVID-19. The method was immunoSEQ multiplex PCR; TCRdb's version includes in-frame clones alone and lacks a portion of them. The repertoire holds 55,000 or so clones, with around 87% as singletons. Germline lookup yields CDR1 SQVTM and CDR2 ANQGSEA. The V end was cut by 4 bases, the J end by 6 bases, with 12 bases between. The CDR3 runs to 12 residues. Source material: peripheral blood. The receptor's source is a man aged 60 to 69 with active or convalescent COVID-19. The chain is built from TRBV29-1 and TRBJ1-2; weak D call: TRBD1 (5 bases). The CDR3, as DNA: TGCAGCGTTGGGAGGAGGGACCATGGCTACACCTTC. Its protein is CSVGRRDHGYTF.